This TCR beta chain was sequenced in a study of blood T cell repertoires in COVID-19. Across the study: Some COVID-19 samples were acute and others convalescent; all came from the United States, Italy and Spain. The analysed material was cDNA or gDNA that came from T cells, B-cell-depleted T cells, or PBMCs.

CDR3 length equals 15 residues. CDR1 LGHDT and CDR2 YNNKEL come from the germline V gene (reference sequence). V lost 3 bases to trimming and J lost 1 base; unmatched junction nucleotides: 4. In the original analysis: Reference gene primer amplification gave nucleated cell count estimates. Measured with immunoSEQ multiplex PCR; TCRdb has only the in-frame clones, and not every one. The V and J calls and clone size are taken from that table; D and trimming were inferred from the DNA. The sample includes some 250,000 clones, approximately 80% of them seen just once. The receptor comes from a man aged 55 to 70 with acute or convalescent COVID-19. The rearrangement uses TRBV3-1 (or the pseudogene TRBV3-2) and TRBJ1-1, with 8 bases identical to TRBD1. Material: peripheral blood. In DNA, the CDR3 is TGTGCCAGCAGCCAGCGGGACAGGAAGAACACTGAAGCTTTCTTT. Translating it yields CASSQRDRKNTEAFF.